The T cell receptor (beta chain) under discussion was sequenced for a study of T cells in Graves' hyperthyroidism and ophthalmopathy. RNA transcripts yielded amplified TCR beta CDR3 regions. RT-PCR in the first round (using the HTBI primer set) targeted the TCR CDR3. TCRdb re-analysed the multiplex PCR reads in MiXCR, keeping a single row per CDR3 protein. The sample lists under 130,000 distinct CDR3 sequences, about half occurring once. This clonotype was picked up many times. V was clipped by 1 base and J by 10 bases, with 9 bases between them. The germline gives CDR1 SGHDT, CDR2 YYEEEE. The CDR3 covers 12 residues.

The chain carries TRBV5-6 and TRBJ2-1; tentatively, D is TRBD2 (6 bases). The sample comprised blood. The TCR was taken from a man aged 40-55 years with Graves' hyperthyroidism. CDR3 DNA sequence: TGTGCCAGCAGCTTGTTGAGCGGGGAGCAGTTCTTC. Protein product: CASSLLSGEQFF.